Listed below are T cell receptor beta chains from one sample, sequenced in a study of control samples from healthy donors and cancer patients. Sequencing was performed with immunoSEQ multiplex PCR; in TCRdb, only in-frame clones are kept and a portion is missing. The sample lists 70,000 to 80,000 clones; roughly 89% were seen once. Sequencing was carried out using PBMCs. These receptors were taken from a woman aged 50 to 60 with colorectal cancer. Both conserved end residues are part of each CDR3. A D gene is named only where the DNA matches it firmly. Not every row has a clone size; where given, it reads once, few, many or a size class.

>-|TRBJ1-1|once|TRBV18
TGTGCCAGCTCACCAGGGACGGAGATGAACACTGAAGCTTTCTTT
CASSPGTEMNTEAFF
>-|TRBJ2-3|-|TRBV5-1
TGCGCCAGCAGCACGGGACTCCTCACAGATACGCAGTATTTT
CASSTGLLTDTQYF
>-|TRBJ1-2|-|TRBV5-1
TGCGCCAGCAGCCAGGACAGTGTTTCGTTTGGCTACACCTTC
CASSQDSVSFGYTF
>TRBD1|TRBJ1-2|-|TRBV4-3
TGCGCCAGCAGCCGAGGGGGACAGGGGCGGAACAGAGGGTACACCTTC
CASSRGGQGRNRGYTF
>TRBD1|TRBJ2-3|-|TRBV28
TGTGCCAGCAGTTTATCCCTAGCGCAGGGACAGGGGGTGGAAGATACGCAGTATTTT
CASSLSLAQGQGVEDTQYF
>-|TRBJ2-3|-|TRBV19
TGTGCCAGTAGTATTTCCGGGGGTCAAGATACGCAGTATTTT
CASSISGGQDTQYF
>TRBD2|TRBJ2-5|-|TRBV6-5
TGTGCCAGCACGCTAGCGGGAGACCAAGAGACCCAGTACTTC
CASTLAGDQETQYF
>-|TRBJ1-2|-|TRBV25-1
TGTGCCAGCAGTGAATACGGGGGTCGAGGCTACACCTTC
CASSEYGGRGYTF
>-|TRBJ1-1|-|TRBV7-2
TGTGCCAGCAGATCTGGTGCGTGGGCTACTGAAGCTTTCTTT
CASRSGAWATEAFF
>TRBD2|TRBJ2-5|-|TRBV5-4
TGTGCCAGCAGTACTAGCGTCTCACAAGAGACCCAGTACTTC
CASSTSVSQETQYF
>-|TRBJ2-2|-|TRBV6-5
TGTGCCAGCATGGGGCAGGCTATCACCGGGGAGCTGTTTTTT
CASMGQAITGELFF